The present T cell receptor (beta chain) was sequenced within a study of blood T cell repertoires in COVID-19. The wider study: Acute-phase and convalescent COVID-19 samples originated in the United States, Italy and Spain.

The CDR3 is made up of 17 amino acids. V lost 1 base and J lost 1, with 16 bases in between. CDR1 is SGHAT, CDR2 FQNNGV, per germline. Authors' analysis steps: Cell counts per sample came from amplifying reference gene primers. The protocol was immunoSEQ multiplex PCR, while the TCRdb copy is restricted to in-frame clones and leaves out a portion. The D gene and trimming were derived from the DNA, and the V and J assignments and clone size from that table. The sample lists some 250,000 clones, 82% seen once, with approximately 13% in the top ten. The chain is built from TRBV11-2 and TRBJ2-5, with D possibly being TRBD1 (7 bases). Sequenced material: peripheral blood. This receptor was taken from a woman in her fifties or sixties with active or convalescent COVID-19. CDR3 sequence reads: CASSLARGRGVQETQYF. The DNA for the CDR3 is TGTGCCAGCAGCTTAGCAAGGGGCAGGGGGGTCCAAGAGACCCAGTACTTC.